This is a list of T cell receptor beta chains from one sample in a study of OX40 agonist ivuxolimab in advanced cancers. Method: immunoSEQ multiplex PCR; TCRdb's copy keeps in-frame clones and lacks some. The repertoire holds about 46,000 clones, with about 91% as singletons. The input for sequencing was CD4+ or CD8+ T cells sorted from blood, taken in a trial of the OX40 agonist ivuxolimab. These receptors were obtained from an adult with an advanced solid tumor such as melanoma, head and neck, liver or kidney cancer. The conserved cysteine and the conserved F or W are not part of the CDR3 here. Expanded clones get a size class; other rows say once, few or many, or leave the size out.

>TRBJ1-1|.|TRBV30
AWSVWDGPYTEAF
>TRBJ1-3|once|TRBV6-6
ASSSNRAGNTIY
>TRBJ2-7|.|TRBV5-8
ASSLGDSLIYEQY
>TRBJ1-1|.|TRBV2
ASIPRDRVYTEAF
>TRBJ2-1|.|TRBV6-5
ASSYGGLGNEQF
>TRBJ2-7|once|TRBV28
ASSFRSDYEQY
>TRBJ2-2|few|TRBV4-1
ASSQPRLINTGELF
>TRBJ1-2|.|TRBV20-1
SGTPDYGYT
>TRBJ1-2|.|TRBV9
ASSVAPRGAHSNYGYT
>TRBJ1-1|once|TRBV7-8
ASSLGGRTVAF
>TRBJ2-1|.|TRBV6-5
ASRQAGGAYNEQF
>TRBJ2-1|.|TRBV5-4
ASSLGSVLLSVPYNEQF
>TRBJ1-1|.|TRBV15
ATSKSGQLGFTEAF
>TRBJ2-7|.|TRBV5-4
ASSRTSGGSYEQY
>TRBJ2-7|.|TRBV27
ASSLGGAEQY
>TRBJ2-5|once|TRBV2
ASSDSELETQY
>TRBJ2-7|.|TRBV5-6
ASSLFAGASYEQY
>TRBJ2-1|.|TRBV9
ASSATLYIGNEQF
>TRBJ2-5|.|TRBV25-1
ASSEWGRGLETQY
>TRBJ2-5|.|TRBV6-5
ASSYSVTAHEETQY
>TRBJ2-3|.|TRBV19
ASGKQASDTQY
>TRBJ2-1|.|TRBV28
ASSSGTWLGDEQF
>TRBJ2-7|.|TRBV13
ASSWNRGAYEQY
>TRBJ2-3|.|TRBV5-4
ASSYRGFTDTQY
>TRBJ2-6|.|TRBV27
ASSFGLNSGANVLT
>TRBJ1-2|.|TRBV5-1
ASSPWDGNYGYT
>TRBJ1-1|.|TRBV28
ASRDRPNTEAF
>TRBJ2-3|.|TRBV6-5
ASSWVGNADTQY
>TRBJ2-1|.|TRBV6-1
ASSVQIVGLADYNEQF
>TRBJ1-4|.|TRBV15
ATSRDPHPLSEKLF
>TRBJ2-7|.|TRBV6-5
ASSETSGGYYEQY
>TRBJ2-7|.|TRBV21-1
ASSPTHRERGPYEQY
>TRBJ2-1|.|TRBV4-3
ASSQDILSGTGSYGEF
>.|.|TRBV7-2
ASSLVLVTSSIYEQY
>TRBJ2-1|.|TRBV2
ASRDLAHNEQF
>TRBJ2-7|.|TRBV7-9
ASSLSGTGGDEQY
>TRBJ1-1|once|TRBV13
ASSRGNTEAF
>TRBJ2-7|.|TRBV7-8
ASSLGAGVYEQY
>TRBJ2-3|.|TRBV5-1
ASSLGVVSERDYTSTDTQY
>TRBJ2-7|.|TRBV29-1
SVGQGSEQY
>TRBJ2-7|.|TRBV11-2
ASSYVGHEQY
>TRBJ2-7|.|TRBV9
ASSVGQDTHEQY
>TRBJ2-3|once|TRBV9
ASSAGNSGTDTQY
>TRBJ1-2|.|TRBV4-1
ASSQGTGDSLYGYT
>TRBJ2-5|.|TRBV7-2
ASSSLAQGTQY
>TRBJ1-3|few|TRBV6-1
ASSGTTGAGNTIY
>TRBJ1-4|.|TRBV4-3
ASSQDQSRSLNEKLF
>TRBJ2-7|.|TRBV13
ASSYSPTTGGSEQY